The 28 T cell receptor beta chains below come from one sample, sequenced in a study of vaccination and CD4 T cells after COVID-19. Their antigens are not known. The treatment was: roughly 10-day PBMC culture with coronavirus spike peptide pools or control peptides (ViraFEST assay). The Oncomine TCR Beta short-read assay was applied to DNA of cultured CD4+ T cells. TCRdb analysed the PCR reads with MiXCR anew, one entry per CDR3 protein. Found here are 20,000 to 25,000 distinct CDR3 sequences, around two fifths of them singletons; the top ten hold around 5%. Source: CD4+ T cells from blood, cultured in vitro, taken before SARS-CoV-2 vaccination. Every receptor here comes from a human donor who had recovered from COVID-19.

The genes are TRBV20-1 and TRBJ2-3; tentatively, D is TRBD2 (6 bases). The CDR3 runs to 18 residues. Germline values: CDR1 DFQATT, CDR2 SNEGSKA (reference sequence). The V end lost 3 bases, the J end lost 2 bases, and 24 bases lay between the germline ends. For the CDR3, the DNA is TGCAGTGCTAGTCCCGTGATAGGGACTGAGGGAGACACAGATACGCAGTATTTT. This sequence encodes CSASPVIGTEGDTDTQYF.

This clonotype has only one observation. The chain combines TRBV28 with TRBJ2-7; D gene unclear. V lost 2 bases and J 6 bases, leaving 5 bases between the germline ends. Per the germline V gene, CDR1 is MDHEN and CDR2 is SYDVKM. The CDR3 contains 11 residues. CDR3 DNA sequence: TGTGCCAGCAGTTTAGGCGGCGAGCAGTACTTC. Protein: CASSLGGEQYF.

The chain uses TRBV19 and TRBJ1-2; 9 bases are shared with TRBD1. This CDR3 spans 14 amino acids. The V gene's germline CDR1 is LNHDA and CDR2 SQIVND (reference sequence). Trimming at V came to 6 bases and at J to 1 base, leaving 3 bases not matched to a gene. The chain's CDR3 is CASRMTGGNYGYTF. The CDR3 nucleotides are TGTGCCAGTAGAATGACAGGGGGTAACTATGGCTACACCTTC.

The chain joins TRBV11-3 to TRBJ1-1; weak D call: TRBD1 (6 bases). Trimming shortened V by 0 bases and J by 8 bases, and 19 bases separated the two germline ends. Per the germline V gene, CDR1 is SGHNT and CDR2 is YENEEA. CDR3 length: 16 residues. CDR3 amino acids: CASSLDGRAGAAEAFF. CDR3 coding DNA: TGTGCCAGCAGCTTAGATGGTCGTGCGGGGGCGGCGGAAGCTTTCTTT.

This clonotype was seen a handful of times. CDR3 nucleotides: TGTGCCAGCAGCAGAGCGGGTGCCACCGGGGAGCTGTTTTTT. As protein: CASSRAGATGELFF. J is TRBJ2-2 and V is TRBV7-2; possibly TRBD2 for D (6 bases). This CDR3 region has 14 residues. The ends were cut back, 5 bases at V and 4 bases at J, with 11 bases in the middle. Germline V gene lookup returns CDR1 SGHTA and CDR2 FQGNSA. Filled out from reference TRBV7-2 and TRBJ2-2, the complete variable domain reads GAGVSQSPSNKVTEKGKDVELRCDPISGHTALYWYRQSLGQGLEFLIYFQGNSAPDKSGLPSDRFSAERTGGSVSTLTIQRTQQEDSAVYLCASSRAGATGELFFGEGSRLTVL.

The chain is built from TRBV11-2 and TRBJ2-1; D possibly corresponds to TRBD1 (6 bases). Germline CDR1 is SGHAT and CDR2 is FQNNGV. V dropped 5 bases and J dropped 5 bases, with 16 bases sitting between them. The CDR3 length is 15 residues. DNA for the CDR3: TGTGCCAGCAGCCCCTTACAAGGGACAAACAATGAGCAGTTCTTC. As protein: CASSPLQGTNNEQFF. Filled out from reference TRBV11-2 and TRBJ2-1, the complete variable domain reads EAGVAQSPRYKIIEKRQSVAFWCNPISGHATLYWYQQILGQGPKLLIQFQNNGVVDDSQLPKDRFSAERLKGVDSTLKIQPAKLEDSAVYLCASSPLQGTNNEQFFGPGTRLTVL.

The chain links TRBV7-2 to TRBJ1-2, with D perhaps TRBD1 (6 bases). This CDR3 is 14 amino acids long. V lost 5 bases and J lost 4, with 14 bases in between. Per germline, CDR1 SGHTA and CDR2 FQGNSA. CDR3 coding DNA: TGTGCCAGCAGCCCGAACACAGGGCCCTATGGCTACACCTTC. It encodes CASSPNTGPYGYTF.

This rearrangement joins TRBV6-1 to TRBJ2-7, with D unresolved. V lost 6 bases to trimming and J lost 1 base, with 16 bases between them. The germline V gene has CDR1 MNHNS and CDR2 SASEGT. The CDR3 has 15 residues. CDR3 in amino acids: CASSRDFKRSYEQYF. The CDR3 region has the DNA TGTGCCAGCAGCCGCGACTTCAAAAGATCCTACGAGCAGTACTTC.

This clonotype was counted only a few times. The chain employs TRBV7-9 and TRBJ1-5, with a possible D match to TRBD1 (6 bases). Trimming removed 3 bases from V and 7 bases from J, with 10 bases in between. CDR3 length equals 13 residues. CDR1 is SEHNR and CDR2 is FQNEAQ in the germline V gene (reference sequence). CDR3 in DNA: TGTGCCAGCAGCTTGGGGGCGGACCAGCCCCAGCATTTT. Protein sequence: CASSLGADQPQHF.

This chain links TRBV6-1 with TRBJ1-2, with D hard to call. In germline, CDR1 is MNHNS, CDR2 SASEGT. CDR3 length equals 17 residues. V lost 1 base to trimming and J lost 0 bases, with 15 bases between them. CDR3 bases: TGTGCCAGCAGTGAAGTCTTTATTGGACGGGCTAACTATGGCTACACCTTC. It yields the protein CASSEVFIGRANYGYTF.

This chain links TRBV19 with TRBJ2-7; D gene ambiguous. Trimming shortened V by 5 bases and J by 3 bases, and 14 bases separated the two germline ends. This CDR3 has 14 residues. Germline CDR1 reads LNHDA; CDR2 reads SQIVND (reference sequence). CDR3 amino acids: CASSLGRLGYEQYF. The DNA of the CDR3 is TGTGCCAGTAGTTTAGGAAGGTTGGGCTACGAGCAGTACTTC.

The CDR3 is CASSLSASTGTGNTIYF. The CDR3 nucleotides read TGCGCCAGCAGCCTTTCCGCCTCGACAGGGACTGGAAACACCATATATTTT. This sequence joins TRBV4-1 and TRBJ1-3; 7 bases are a match to TRBD1. This CDR3 region has 17 residues. V trimming: 4 bases; J trimming: 2 bases; junction bases outside the gene matches: 11. Germline V gene lookup returns CDR1 MGHRA and CDR2 YSYEKL.

This chain uses TRBV4-3 with TRBJ2-1, with a possible D match to TRBD2 (6 bases). Trimming left V 3 bases short and J 1 base short, with 16 bases between. The V gene's germline CDR1 is LGHNA and CDR2 YSLEER. CDR3 length: 17 residues. CDR3 residues: CASSQDRGARSYNEQFF. The CDR3 region has the DNA TGCGCCAGCAGCCAGGACCGCGGGGCCCGTTCCTACAATGAGCAGTTCTTC.

The chain carries TRBV18 and TRBJ2-3; D is unclear. Trimming took off 3 bases at V and 3 bases at J, with 13 bases between the two ends. The CDR3 runs to 15 residues. Per the germline V gene, CDR1 is KGHSH and CDR2 is LQKENI. CDR3 amino acids: CASSPLREKTDTQYF. Here the CDR3 DNA reads TGTGCCAGCTCACCCCTCAGAGAGAAAACAGATACGCAGTATTTT.

The genes are TRBV18 and TRBJ2-2; 8 bases are shared with TRBD1. Germline CDR1 reads KGHSH; CDR2 reads LQKENI. CDR3 length: 18 amino acids. J lost 4 bases, V lost 2 bases, and 12 bases had no gene match. The CDR3 is CASSPSNDQGAGTGELFF. The CDR3 coding sequence is TGTGCCAGCTCACCATCGAACGATCAGGGGGCCGGCACCGGGGAGCTGTTTTTT.

This clonotype turned up a few times. Here the CDR3 DNA reads TGTGCCAGCAGCTTAACCGGGACAGGGGGCGTGCGGCACACTGAAGCTTTCTTT. Encoded protein: CASSLTGTGGVRHTEAFF. The chain recombines TRBV7-8 with TRBJ1-1; 12 bases are a match to TRBD1. V lost 2 bases to trimming and J lost 3 bases; unmatched junction nucleotides: 10. The CDR3 loop spans 18 amino acids. CDR1 SGHVS and CDR2 FQNEAQ come from the germline V gene.

The chain recombines TRBV10-3 with TRBJ1-2; TRBD1 is a possible D gene (5 bases). The CDR3 runs 14 residues. Germline CDR1 ENHRY, CDR2 SYGVKD. Trimming removed 10 bases at V and 4 bases at J, with 19 bases between. CDR3 region: CANTPGGSGYGYTF. DNA for the CDR3: TGTGCCAATACGCCGGGGGGGAGCGGCTATGGCTACACCTTC.

In this sample, this clonotype turned up a few times. This chain joins TRBV7-2 and TRBJ2-3; 8 bases are shared with TRBD2. The J segment lost 6 bases and the V segment lost 1 base, leaving 9 bases of the junction unmatched. CDR3 length: 16 amino acids. CDR1 is SGHTA and CDR2 is FQGNSA in the germline V gene. Written as DNA, the CDR3 is TGTGCCAGCAGCTTAGAGGGTAGCGGGATCATGGATACGCAGTATTTT. It yields the protein CASSLEGSGIMDTQYF.

The gene calls are TRBV29-1 and TRBJ2-7; no clear D. Per germline, CDR1 SQVTM and CDR2 ANQGSEA. With 8 bases removed from V and 4 bases from J, the gap between germline ends came to 18 bases. The CDR3 is 13 amino acids. CDR3 protein: CSSKAGPEYEQYF. For the CDR3, the DNA is TGCAGCTCGAAGGCAGGCCCCGAGTACGAGCAGTACTTC.

This chain uses TRBV7-9 with TRBJ1-6, with D unresolved. Germline V gene sequence: CDR1 SEHNR, CDR2 FQNEAQ (reference sequence). This CDR3 comprises 12 residues. DNA of the CDR3: TGTGCAGCAGATGGTTATAATTCACCCCTCCACTTT. This translates into CAADGYNSPLHF.

The chain uses TRBV6-1 and TRBJ2-3, with TRBD2 matching 10 bases. With 8 bases clipped from V and 1 base from J, the junction kept 6 bases outside the gene matches. This CDR3 is 15 amino acids long. Germline-derived CDR1 and CDR2 are MNHNS and SASEGT. The CDR3 DNA is TGTGCCAGCGCGTATCTAGCGGGGGGCACAGATACGCAGTATTTT. It specifies CASAYLAGGTDTQYF.

The chain uses TRBV7-9 and TRBJ1-1, with D possibly matching TRBD1 (5 bases). The CDR3 length is 14 residues. The V end lost 5 bases, the J end lost 3 bases, and 13 bases lay between the germline ends. Germline V gene data show CDR1 as SEHNR and CDR2 as FQNEAQ (reference sequence). CDR3 amino acids: CASSTGDRHTEAFF. CDR3 in DNA: TGTGCCAGCAGCACGGGGGATCGCCACACTGAAGCTTTCTTT. Full variable domain (remainder filled in from reference TRBV7-9 and TRBJ1-1): DTGVSQNPRHKITKRGQNVTFRCDPISEHNRLYWYRQTLGQGPEFLTYFQNEAQLEKSRLLSDRFSAERPKGSFSTLEIQRTEQGDSAMYLCASSTGDRHTEAFFGQGTRLTVV.

The V gene is TRBV5-4, the J gene TRBJ1-2; a possible D gene is TRBD1 (5 bases). The V gene's germline CDR1 is SGHNT and CDR2 YYREEE (reference sequence). V was cut by 2 bases and J by 3 bases, with 11 bases left in between. The CDR3 is made up of 14 amino acids. The CDR3 DNA reads as TGTGCCAGCAGCTTAAAGGGGAGGGACTATGGCTACACCTTC. This gives the protein CASSLKGRDYGYTF.

The V gene is TRBV6-1, the J gene TRBJ1-2; 7 nucleotides agree with TRBD1. This CDR3 contains 13 residues. Trimming cost V 7 bases and J 5 bases; bases outside gene matches: 7. The V gene's germline CDR1 is MNHNS and CDR2 SASEGT. The CDR3 bases are TGTGCCAGCACCCAAGGGACAGCGTATGGCTACACCTTC. Translation: CASTQGTAYGYTF.

The chain employs TRBV6-2 or TRBV6-3 and TRBJ2-7; 10 bases align to TRBD2. Trimming cost V 2 bases and J 6 bases; bases outside gene matches: 7. The CDR3 has 15 amino acids. In germline, CDR1 is MNHEY, CDR2 SVGEGT. CDR3 protein: CASSYPSGRAGEQYF. The CDR3 nucleotides read TGTGCCAGCAGTTACCCCAGCGGGAGGGCTGGCGAGCAGTACTTC.

This clonotype has more than one count but fewer than ten. This chain links TRBV7-2 with TRBJ2-2; 8 nucleotides line up with TRBD2. Germline V gene data show CDR1 as SGHTA and CDR2 as FQGNSA. The CDR3 is 15 residues long. Trimming cost V 1 base and J 7 bases; bases outside gene matches: 5. The CDR3 nucleotides read TGTGCCAGCAGCTTAGTTACGGGAGGGGTCGGGGAGCTGTTTTTT. Protein sequence: CASSLVTGGVGELFF.

This sequence joins TRBV11-2 and TRBJ1-1, with unresolved D. Germline loops: CDR1 SGHAT, CDR2 FQNNGV. This CDR3 contains 14 residues. Trimming cost V 1 base and J 6 bases, with 12 bases left between them. CDR3 sequence reads: CASSLAFVRAEAFF. The CDR3 coding sequence is TGTGCCAGCAGCTTAGCTTTCGTTAGGGCTGAAGCTTTCTTT.

This clonotype was observed a handful of times. The chain has TRBV10-3 and TRBJ1-2; D call uncertain. V lost 0 bases and J 11 bases, leaving 13 bases between the germline ends. Germline V gene lookup returns CDR1 ENHRY and CDR2 SYGVKD. This CDR3 is 13 amino acids long. CDR3 sequence (DNA): TGTGCCATCAGTGAGTCGAGGCAGGTTGGTTACACCTTC. Translation gives CAISESRQVGYTF.